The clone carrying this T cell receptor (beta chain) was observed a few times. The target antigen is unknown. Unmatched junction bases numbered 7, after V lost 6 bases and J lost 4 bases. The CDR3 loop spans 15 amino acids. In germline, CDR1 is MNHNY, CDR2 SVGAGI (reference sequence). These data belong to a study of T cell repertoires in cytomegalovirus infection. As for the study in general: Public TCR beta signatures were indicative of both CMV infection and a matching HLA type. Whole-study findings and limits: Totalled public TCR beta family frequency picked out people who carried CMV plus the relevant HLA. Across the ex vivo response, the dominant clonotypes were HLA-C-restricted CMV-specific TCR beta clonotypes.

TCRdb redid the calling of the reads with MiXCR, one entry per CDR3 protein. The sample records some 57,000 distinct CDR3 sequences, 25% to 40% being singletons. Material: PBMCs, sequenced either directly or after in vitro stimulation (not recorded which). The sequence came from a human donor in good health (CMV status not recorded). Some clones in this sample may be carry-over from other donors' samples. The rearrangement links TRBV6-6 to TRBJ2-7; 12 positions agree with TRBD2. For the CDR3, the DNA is TGTGCCAGCAGCCGACTAGCGGGGGCCACTTACGAGCAGTACTTC. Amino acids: CASSRLAGATYEQYF.